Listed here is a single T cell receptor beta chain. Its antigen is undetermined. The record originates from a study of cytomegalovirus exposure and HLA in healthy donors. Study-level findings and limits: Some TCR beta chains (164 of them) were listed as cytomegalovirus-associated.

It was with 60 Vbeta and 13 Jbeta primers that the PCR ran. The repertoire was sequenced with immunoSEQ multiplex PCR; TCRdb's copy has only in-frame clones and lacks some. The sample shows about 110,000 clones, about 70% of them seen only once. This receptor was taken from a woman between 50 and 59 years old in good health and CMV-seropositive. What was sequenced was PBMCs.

The DNA for the CDR3 is TGTGCCAGCAGTTACTCCCCGGGGGGGATCACCGGGGAGCTGTTTTTT. Translation: CASSYSPGGITGELFF. The V call is TRBV6-6, the J call TRBJ2-2; 8 positions agree with TRBD2. Trimming at V came to 0 bases and at J to 4 bases, leaving 4 bases not matched to a gene. The germline V gene has CDR1 MNHNY and CDR2 SVGAGI (reference sequence). The CDR3 is 16 residues long.